Below are 9 T cell receptor beta chains sequenced from a single sample in a study of T cell responses to AZD1222 COVID-19 vaccine (dated by TCRdb to the early 2020s). The library was built by means of the immunoSEQ multiplex PCR assay. Held by TCRdb, this immuneACCESS table contains in-frame sequences only and omits some clones. Under half of the omission traces to an unresolved V gene where checked; the cause of the rest is unknown. The sample contains 120,000 or so clones, around 90% of them found a single time. The ten largest make up 3.2% of the sample. What the time point label conveys for this sample: baseline before first vaccination. The sequenced sample was peripheral blood, obtained on day 0 of AZD1222 vaccination. These receptors all stem from an adult in good health.

The chain uses TRBV28 and TRBJ1-1, with no clear D. The CDR3 contains 13 residues. The ends were cut back, 6 bases at V and 5 bases at J, with 13 bases in the middle. Germline CDR1 reads MDHEN; CDR2 reads SYDVKM. The CDR3: CASSGLVPTEAFF. The CDR3 DNA is TGTGCCAGCAGCGGGCTGGTCCCAACTGAAGCTTTCTTT.

The V call is TRBV20-1, the J call TRBJ2-1, with TRBD2 matching 8 bases. J gave up 2 bases and V 3 bases, and 3 bases lay outside the gene matches. This CDR3 region has 14 residues. CDR1 and CDR2 from the germline V gene are DFQATT and SNEGSKA (reference sequence). Here the CDR3 DNA reads TGCAGTGCTAGTAGCGGGGCCACCTACAATGAGCAGTTCTTC. It encodes CSASSGATYNEQFF.

V and J are TRBV6-4 and TRBJ1-1; tentative D call: TRBD1 (6 bases). The length of the CDR3 is 14 residues. Trimming took 6 bases from V and 1 from J, leaving 12 bases between them. Germline CDR1 MRHNA, CDR2 SNTAGT. CDR3 sequence reads: CASRRTAGNTEAFF. The CDR3 DNA reads TGTGCCAGCAGAAGGACAGCTGGGAACACTGAAGCTTTCTTT.

The rearrangement uses TRBV7-9 and TRBJ1-4, with D possibly matching TRBD1 (5 bases). Per germline, CDR1 SEHNR and CDR2 FQNEAQ (reference sequence). This CDR3 spans 12 amino acids. Trimming removed 11 bases at V and 4 bases at J, with 11 bases between. CDR3 in DNA: TGTGCCTCCCACAGGATTAATGAAAAACTGTTTTTT. Protein product: CASHRINEKLFF.

This chain links TRBV10-1 with TRBJ2-1; either TRBD1 or TRBD2 may supply D (7 bases each). Germline V CDR1 and CDR2: WNHNN, SYGVQD (reference sequence). This CDR3 is built from 15 residues. Trimming shortened V by 6 bases and J by 6 bases, and 18 bases separated the two germline ends. The CDR3 nucleotides are TGCGCCAGCAGGGCTAGCGGCCCAGGGGGCAATGAGCAGTTCTTC. Its translation: CASRASGPGGNEQFF.

The rearrangement uses TRBV7-9 and TRBJ2-1; TRBD2 is a possible D gene (6 bases). Trimming cost V 4 bases and J 4 bases, with 14 bases left between them. This CDR3 is built from 15 residues. The germline CDR1 and CDR2 sequences are SEHNR and FQNEAQ (reference sequence). CDR3 in amino acids: CASSWPGVGYNEQFF. CDR3 bases: TGTGCCAGCAGCTGGCCGGGGGTAGGGTACAATGAGCAGTTCTTC.

This CDR3 is CSALGQGAYEQYF. The DNA for the CDR3 is TGCAGCGCCCTGGGACAGGGAGCCTACGAGCAGTACTTC. This chain joins TRBV29-1 and TRBJ2-7; 9 bases match TRBD1. V gave up 7 bases and J gave up 2 bases; unmatched junction bases: 6. The CDR3 covers 13 residues. Germline V lookup: CDR1 SQVTM, CDR2 ANQGSEA.

This clone was seen once. The V and J genes are TRBV11-3 and TRBJ2-2; D gene uncertain. Germline V gives CDR1 SGHNT, CDR2 YENEEA. Trimming took 2 bases from V and 3 from J, leaving 7 bases between them. The CDR3 runs 14 residues. CDR3 in amino acids: CASSLQPDTGELFF. CDR3 sequence (DNA): TGTGCCAGCAGCTTACAACCAGACACCGGGGAGCTGTTTTTT.

This clone appeared once. This chain links TRBV4-1 with TRBJ2-2; D might be TRBD1 or TRBD2, each matching 5 bases. V was cut by 1 base and J by 8 bases, with 14 bases left in between. CDR1 is MGHRA, CDR2 YSYEKL, per germline. CDR3 length: 15 residues. The CDR3 loop is CASSQVLGEGGELFF. CDR3 DNA: TGCGCCAGCAGCCAAGTTCTGGGGGAAGGTGGGGAGCTGTTTTTT.